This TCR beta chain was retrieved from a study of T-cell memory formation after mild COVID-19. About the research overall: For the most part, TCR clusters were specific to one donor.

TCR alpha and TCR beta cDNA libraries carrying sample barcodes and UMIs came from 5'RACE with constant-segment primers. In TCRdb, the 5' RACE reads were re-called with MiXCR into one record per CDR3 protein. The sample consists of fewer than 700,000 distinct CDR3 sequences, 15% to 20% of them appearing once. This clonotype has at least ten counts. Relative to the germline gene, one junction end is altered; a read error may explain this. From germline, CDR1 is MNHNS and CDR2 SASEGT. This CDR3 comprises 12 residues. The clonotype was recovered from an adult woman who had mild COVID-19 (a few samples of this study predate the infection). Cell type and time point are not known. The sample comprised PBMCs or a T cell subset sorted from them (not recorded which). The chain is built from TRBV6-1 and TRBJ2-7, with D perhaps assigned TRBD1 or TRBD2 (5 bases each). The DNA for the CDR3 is TGTGCCAGCAGTGAAGATCTGGGACCGCTTGACTTC. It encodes CASSEDLGPLDF.